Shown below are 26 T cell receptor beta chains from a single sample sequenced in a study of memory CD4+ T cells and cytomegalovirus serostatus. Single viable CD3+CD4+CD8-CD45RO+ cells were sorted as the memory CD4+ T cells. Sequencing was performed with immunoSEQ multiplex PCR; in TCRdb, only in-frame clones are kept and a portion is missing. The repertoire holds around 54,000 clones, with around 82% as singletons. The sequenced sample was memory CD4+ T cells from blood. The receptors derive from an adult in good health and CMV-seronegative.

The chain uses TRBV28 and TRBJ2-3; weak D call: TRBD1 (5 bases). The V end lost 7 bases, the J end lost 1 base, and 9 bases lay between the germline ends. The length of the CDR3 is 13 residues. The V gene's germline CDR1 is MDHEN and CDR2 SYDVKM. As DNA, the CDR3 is TGTGCCAGCACGAAACAGGGCACAGATACGCAGTATTTT. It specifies CASTKQGTDTQYF.

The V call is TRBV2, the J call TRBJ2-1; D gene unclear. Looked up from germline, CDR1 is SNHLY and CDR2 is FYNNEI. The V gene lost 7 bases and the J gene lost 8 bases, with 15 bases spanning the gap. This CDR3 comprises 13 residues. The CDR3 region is CASNQPTGDEQFF. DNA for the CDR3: TGTGCCAGCAACCAGCCTACCGGCGATGAGCAGTTCTTC.

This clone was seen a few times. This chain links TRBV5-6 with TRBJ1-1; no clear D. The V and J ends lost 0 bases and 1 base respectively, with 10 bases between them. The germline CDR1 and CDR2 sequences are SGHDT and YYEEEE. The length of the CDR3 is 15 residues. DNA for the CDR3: TGTGCCAGCAGCTTGGGAGTGGGTGGGAACACTGAAGCTTTCTTT. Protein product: CASSLGVGGNTEAFF.

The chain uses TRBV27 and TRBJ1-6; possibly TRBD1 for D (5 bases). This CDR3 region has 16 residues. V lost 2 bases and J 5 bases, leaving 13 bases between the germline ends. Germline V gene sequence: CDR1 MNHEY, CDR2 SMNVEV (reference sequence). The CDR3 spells CASSLAGRYNNSPLHF. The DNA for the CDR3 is TGTGCCAGCAGTTTAGCGGGACGCTACAATAATTCACCCCTCCACTTT.

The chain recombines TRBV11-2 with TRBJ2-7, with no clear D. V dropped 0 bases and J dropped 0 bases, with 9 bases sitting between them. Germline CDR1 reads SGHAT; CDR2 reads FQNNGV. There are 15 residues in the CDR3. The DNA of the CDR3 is TGTGCCAGCAGCTTAGACAGCCGTAACTCCTACGAGCAGTACTTC. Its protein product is CASSLDSRNSYEQYF.

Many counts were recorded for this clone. The CDR3 region has the DNA TGTGCCAGTAGCCGTCGGGGCCGCGGCAATGAGCAGTTCTTC. As protein: CASSRRGRGNEQFF. V and J are TRBV19 and TRBJ2-1; either TRBD1 or TRBD2 may fit D (5 bases each). This CDR3 contains 14 residues. Between the trimmed V and J ends, which lost 6 bases and 6 bases, there was a span of 15 bases. Germline CDR1 is LNHDA and CDR2 is SQIVND (reference sequence).

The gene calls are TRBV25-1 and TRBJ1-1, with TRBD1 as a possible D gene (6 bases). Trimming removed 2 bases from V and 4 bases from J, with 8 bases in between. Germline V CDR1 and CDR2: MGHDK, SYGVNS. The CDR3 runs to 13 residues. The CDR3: CASSEGGLTEAFF. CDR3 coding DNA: TGTGCCAGCAGTGAAGGGGGCCTCACTGAAGCTTTCTTT.

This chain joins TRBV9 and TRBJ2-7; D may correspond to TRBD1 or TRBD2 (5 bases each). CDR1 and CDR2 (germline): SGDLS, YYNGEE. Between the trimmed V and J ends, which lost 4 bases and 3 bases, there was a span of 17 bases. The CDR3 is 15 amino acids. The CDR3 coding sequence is TGTGCCAGCAGCCTCCTAGGGGACCGCCTCTACGAGCAGTACTTC. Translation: CASSLLGDRLYEQYF.

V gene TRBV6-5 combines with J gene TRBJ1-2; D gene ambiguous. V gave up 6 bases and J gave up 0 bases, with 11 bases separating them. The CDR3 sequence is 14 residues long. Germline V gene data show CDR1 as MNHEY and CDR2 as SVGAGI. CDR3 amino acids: CASSRNTANYGYTF. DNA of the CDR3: TGTGCCAGCAGCCGGAATACAGCTAACTATGGCTACACCTTC.

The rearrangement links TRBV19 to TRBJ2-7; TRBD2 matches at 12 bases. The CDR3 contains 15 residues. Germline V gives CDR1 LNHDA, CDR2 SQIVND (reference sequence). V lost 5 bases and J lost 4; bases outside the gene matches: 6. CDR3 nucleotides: TGTGCCAGTAGTTCGTCGACTAGCGGGGGATACGAGCAGTACTTC. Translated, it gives CASSSSTSGGYEQYF. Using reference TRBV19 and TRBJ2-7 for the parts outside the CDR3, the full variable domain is DGGITQSPKYLFRKEGQNVTLSCEQNLNHDAMYWYRQDPGQGLRLIYYSQIVNDFQKGDIAEGYSVSREKKESFPLTVTSAQKNPTAFYLCASSSSTSGGYEQYFGPGTRLTVT.

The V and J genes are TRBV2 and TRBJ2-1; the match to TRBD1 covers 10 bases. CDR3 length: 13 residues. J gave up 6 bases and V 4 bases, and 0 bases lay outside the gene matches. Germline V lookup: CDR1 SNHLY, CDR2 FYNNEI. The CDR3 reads CASSGTGGNEQFF. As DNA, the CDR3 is TGTGCCAGCAGTGGGACAGGGGGCAATGAGCAGTTCTTC. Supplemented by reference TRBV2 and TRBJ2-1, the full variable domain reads EPEVTQTPSHQVTQMGQEVILRCVPISNHLYFYWYRQILGQKVEFLVSFYNNEISEKSEIFDDQFSVERPDGSNFTLKIRSTKLEDSAMYFCASSGTGGNEQFFGPGTRLTVL.

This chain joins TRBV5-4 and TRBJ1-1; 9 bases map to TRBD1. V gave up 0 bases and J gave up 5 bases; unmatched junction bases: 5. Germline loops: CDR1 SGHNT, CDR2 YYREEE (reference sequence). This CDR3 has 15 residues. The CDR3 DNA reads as TGTGCCAGCAGCTTGGGGGACAGGGAGGGTACTGAAGCTTTCTTT. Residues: CASSLGDREGTEAFF.

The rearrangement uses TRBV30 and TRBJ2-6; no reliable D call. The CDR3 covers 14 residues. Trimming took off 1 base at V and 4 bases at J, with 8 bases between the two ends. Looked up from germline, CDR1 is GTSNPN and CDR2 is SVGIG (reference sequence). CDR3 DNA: TGTGCCTGGAGTGGGGGATCAGGGGCCAACGTCCTGACTTTC. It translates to CAWSGGSGANVLTF.

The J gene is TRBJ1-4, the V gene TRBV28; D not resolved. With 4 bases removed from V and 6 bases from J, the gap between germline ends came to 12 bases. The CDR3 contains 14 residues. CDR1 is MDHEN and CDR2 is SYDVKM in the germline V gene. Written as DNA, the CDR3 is TGTGCCAGCAGTTCTCGGGCGATTGATGAAAAACTGTTTTTT. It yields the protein CASSSRAIDEKLFF.

CDR3 DNA: TGTGCCAGCAGCTTAGAGGGGGGGGCCGAACGGTCCGAGCAGTACTTC. Amino acid sequence: CASSLEGGAERSEQYF. The chain joins TRBV7-2 to TRBJ2-7, with a tentative D call TRBD2 (7 bases). Deletions cut 1 base from V and 6 bases from J, with 19 bases between. The CDR3 sequence is 16 residues long. The germline CDR1 and CDR2 sequences are SGHTA and FQGNSA.

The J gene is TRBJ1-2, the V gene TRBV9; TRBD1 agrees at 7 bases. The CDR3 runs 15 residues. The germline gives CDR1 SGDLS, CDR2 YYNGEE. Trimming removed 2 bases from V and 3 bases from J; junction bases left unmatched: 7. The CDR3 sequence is CASSVGQAVDYGYTF. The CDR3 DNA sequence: TGTGCCAGCAGCGTTGGACAGGCAGTTGACTATGGCTACACCTTC.

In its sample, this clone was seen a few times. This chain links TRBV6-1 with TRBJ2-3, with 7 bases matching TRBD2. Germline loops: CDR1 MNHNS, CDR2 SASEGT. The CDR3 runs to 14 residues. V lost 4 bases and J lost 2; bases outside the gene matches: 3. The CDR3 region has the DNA TGTGCCAGCAGTGGCGGGACTAACACAGATACGCAGTATTTT. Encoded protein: CASSGGTNTDTQYF.

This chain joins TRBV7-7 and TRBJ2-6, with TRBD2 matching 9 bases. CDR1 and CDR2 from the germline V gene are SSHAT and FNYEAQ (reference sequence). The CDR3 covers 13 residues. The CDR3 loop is CASGGSGANVLTF. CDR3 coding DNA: TGTGCTAGCGGGGGCTCTGGGGCCAACGTCCTGACTTTC.

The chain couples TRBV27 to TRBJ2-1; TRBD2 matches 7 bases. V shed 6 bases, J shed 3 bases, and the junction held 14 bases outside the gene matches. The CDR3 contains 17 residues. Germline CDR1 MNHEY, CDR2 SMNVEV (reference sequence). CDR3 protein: CASRMLGLAENYNEQFF. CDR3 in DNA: TGTGCCAGCAGGATGTTGGGTCTAGCGGAAAACTACAATGAGCAGTTCTTC.

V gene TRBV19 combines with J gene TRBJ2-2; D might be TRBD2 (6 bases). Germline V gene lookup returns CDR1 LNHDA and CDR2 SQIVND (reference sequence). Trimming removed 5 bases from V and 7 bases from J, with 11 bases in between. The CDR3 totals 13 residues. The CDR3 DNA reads TGTGCCAGTAGTTACGGGAGATTCGGGGAGCTGTTTTTT. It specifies CASSYGRFGELFF.

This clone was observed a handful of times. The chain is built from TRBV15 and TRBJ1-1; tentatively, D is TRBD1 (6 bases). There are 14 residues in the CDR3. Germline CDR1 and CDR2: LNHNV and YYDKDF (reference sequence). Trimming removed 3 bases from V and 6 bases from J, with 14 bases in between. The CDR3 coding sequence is TGTGCCACCAGCAGTCCAGGGGAAAGTTCTGAAGCTTTCTTT. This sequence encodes CATSSPGESSEAFF.

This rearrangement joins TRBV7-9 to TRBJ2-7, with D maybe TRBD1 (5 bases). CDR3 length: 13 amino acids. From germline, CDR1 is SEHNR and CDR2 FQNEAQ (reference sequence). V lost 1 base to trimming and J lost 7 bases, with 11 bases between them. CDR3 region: CASSLGGPGEQYF. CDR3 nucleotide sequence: TGTGCCAGCAGCTTAGGCGGCCCAGGGGAGCAGTACTTC.

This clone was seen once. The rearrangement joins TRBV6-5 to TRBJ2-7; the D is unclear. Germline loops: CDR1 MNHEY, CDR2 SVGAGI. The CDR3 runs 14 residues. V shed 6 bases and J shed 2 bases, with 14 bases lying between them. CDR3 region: CASRGNGRTYEQYF. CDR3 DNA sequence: TGTGCCAGCAGGGGAAATGGACGGACCTACGAGCAGTACTTC.

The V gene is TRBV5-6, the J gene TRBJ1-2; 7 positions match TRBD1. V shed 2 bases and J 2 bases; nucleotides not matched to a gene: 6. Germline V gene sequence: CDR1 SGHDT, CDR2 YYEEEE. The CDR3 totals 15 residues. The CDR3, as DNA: TGTGCCAGCAGCTTTAGGGGACAGCTAAACTATGGCTACACCTTC. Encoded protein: CASSFRGQLNYGYTF.

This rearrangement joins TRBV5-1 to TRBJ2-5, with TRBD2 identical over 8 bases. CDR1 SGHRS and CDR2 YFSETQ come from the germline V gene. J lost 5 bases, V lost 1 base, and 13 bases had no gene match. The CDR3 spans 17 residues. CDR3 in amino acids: CASSLNSAGDGGETQYF. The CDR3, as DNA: TGCGCCAGCAGCTTGAATTCAGCGGGAGACGGAGGGGAGACCCAGTACTTC.

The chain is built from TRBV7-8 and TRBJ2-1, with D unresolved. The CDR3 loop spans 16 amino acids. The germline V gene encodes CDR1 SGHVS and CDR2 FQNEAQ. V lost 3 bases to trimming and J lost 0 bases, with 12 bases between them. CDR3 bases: TGTGCCAGCAGCTTCCGAAGGGTCCGCTCCTACAATGAGCAGTTCTTC. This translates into CASSFRRVRSYNEQFF.